This T cell receptor (beta chain) emerged from a study of T cells after yellow fever vaccination. Germline V gene lookup returns CDR1 SGHTA and CDR2 FQGNSA. The CDR3 is 12 residues long. Trimming cost V 1 base and J 6 bases, with 7 bases left between them. Comment on this clonotype: Its antigen is undetermined.

Broader study findings: Abundant bulk-derived clonotypes could contaminate FACS-sorted repertoires.

TCRdb called the 5' RACE reads again in MiXCR, with one record for every CDR3 protein. This table holds roughly 70,000 distinct CDR3 sequences, roughly 7.4% found once. The chain is built from TRBV7-2 and TRBJ2-7, with no clear D. The receptor's source is a man aged 25 to 45 who received the YFV17D yellow fever vaccine. The sample here was CD8+ T cells sorted from PBMCs, taken on the day of the yellow fever booster vaccination. This CDR3 reads CASSLVGFEQYF. The CDR3 DNA reads as TGTGCCAGCAGCTTAGTTGGTTTCGAGCAGTACTTC.